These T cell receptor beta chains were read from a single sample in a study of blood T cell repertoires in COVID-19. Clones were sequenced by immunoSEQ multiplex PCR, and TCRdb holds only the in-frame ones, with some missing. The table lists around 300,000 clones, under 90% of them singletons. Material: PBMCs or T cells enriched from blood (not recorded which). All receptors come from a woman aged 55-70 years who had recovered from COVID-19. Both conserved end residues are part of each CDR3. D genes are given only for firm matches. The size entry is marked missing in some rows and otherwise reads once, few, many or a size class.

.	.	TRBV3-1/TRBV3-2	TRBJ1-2	CASSQDRGATSF
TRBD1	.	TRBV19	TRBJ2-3	CASSIFSGTGKRDTQYF
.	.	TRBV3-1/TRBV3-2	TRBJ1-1	CASSHASAGTEAFF
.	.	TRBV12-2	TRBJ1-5	CASRLAITTGRKLANQPQHF
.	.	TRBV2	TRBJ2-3	CARRDSTGPPRQYF
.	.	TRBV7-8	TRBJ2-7	CASSRYTYEQYF
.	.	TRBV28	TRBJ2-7	CASSFGVNEQYF
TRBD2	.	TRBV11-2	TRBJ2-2	CASSAGLANTGELFF
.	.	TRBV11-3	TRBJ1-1	CASSLDRVSTEAFF
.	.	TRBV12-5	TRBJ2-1	CASGTEVSYNEQFF
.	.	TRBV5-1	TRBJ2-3	CASSFWGPSTDTQYF
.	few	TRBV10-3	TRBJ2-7	CAISESRQTYEQYF
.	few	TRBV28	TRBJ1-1	CASSNSNTEAFF
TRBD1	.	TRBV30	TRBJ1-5	CAWGGTGNQPQHF
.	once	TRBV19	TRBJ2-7	CASSTPRGEQYF
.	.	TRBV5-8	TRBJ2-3	CASSFASAALTDTQYF
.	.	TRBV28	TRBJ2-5	CASSFLSGDLETQYF
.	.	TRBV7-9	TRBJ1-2	CATAAGFGREGGYTF
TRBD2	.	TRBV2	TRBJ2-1	CASSILLAGGPNEQFF
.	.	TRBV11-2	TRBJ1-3	CASSLRGPGAPGNTIYF
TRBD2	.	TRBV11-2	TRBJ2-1	CASRSIAGGRGEQFF
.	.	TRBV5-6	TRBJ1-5	CASSSRGGGGNQPQHF
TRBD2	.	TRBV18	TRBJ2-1	CASSSGTKRSEQFF
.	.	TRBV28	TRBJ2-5	CASSYSGGRQYF
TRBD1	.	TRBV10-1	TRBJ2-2	CASRGQGVAGELFF
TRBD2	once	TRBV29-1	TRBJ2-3	CSVKTSGGTDTQYF
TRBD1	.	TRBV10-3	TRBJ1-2	CAIRQGANYGYTF
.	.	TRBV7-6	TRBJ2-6	CASSLGVSGANVLTF
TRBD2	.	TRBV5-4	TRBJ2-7	CASKPPSGSGEQYF
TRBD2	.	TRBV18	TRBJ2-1	CASSPIAGNYNEQFF
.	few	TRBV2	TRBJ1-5	CASRAGYSNQPQHF
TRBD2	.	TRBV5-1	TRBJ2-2	CASSLVAGGLTGELFF
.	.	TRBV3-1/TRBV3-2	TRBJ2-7	CASSQDRGTSYEQYF
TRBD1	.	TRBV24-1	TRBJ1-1	CATSDAGTGMFSGAFF
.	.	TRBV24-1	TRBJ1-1	CATSGGQGRDTEAFF
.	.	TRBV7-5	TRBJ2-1	CARMVEGSSYNEQFF
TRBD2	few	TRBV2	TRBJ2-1	CASVLAVGGNEQFF
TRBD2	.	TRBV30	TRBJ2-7	CAWKPMGGRDEQYF
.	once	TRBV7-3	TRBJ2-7	CASSQDPGNGGDYEQYF
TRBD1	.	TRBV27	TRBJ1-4	CASSSRQGAEKLFF
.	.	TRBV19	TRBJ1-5	CASSQVINQPQHF
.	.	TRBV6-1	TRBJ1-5	CASSEAHYNQPQHF
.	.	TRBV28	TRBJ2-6	CASTTGGRITGANVLTF
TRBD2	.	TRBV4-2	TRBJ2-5	CASSQVPGGVAQYF
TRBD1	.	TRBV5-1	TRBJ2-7	CASSLVTGTSYEQYF
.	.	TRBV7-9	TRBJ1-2	CASSLAGGGTMYTF
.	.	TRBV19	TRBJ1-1	CASAGLAGAVAEAFF
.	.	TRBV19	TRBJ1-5	CASSTDGRGASQPQHF
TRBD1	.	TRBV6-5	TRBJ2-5	CAGRDRGRETQYF
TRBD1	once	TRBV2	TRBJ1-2	CASRARTGGKDYGYTF
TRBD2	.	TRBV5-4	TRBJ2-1	CASSSGLAGVNEQFF
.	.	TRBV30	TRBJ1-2	CAWSVTMVRPTNYGYTF
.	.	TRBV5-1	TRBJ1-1	CASSLVGSHDTEAFF